This T cell receptor beta chain was recovered during a study of cytomegalovirus exposure and HLA in healthy donors. Points from the study as a whole: The dataset shows that most TCR sequences were rare, while some public TCRs occurred in many donors. The authors confirmed in vitro that a few CMV-associated chains were specific for CMV antigens.

On this clone: The antigen remains unidentified.

V was trimmed by 7 bases and J by 6 bases, leaving 15 bases between them. Germline CDR1 and CDR2: SQVTM and ANQGSEA. The CDR3 consists of 12 residues. TCRdb keeps only in-frame clones here, not all; method: immunoSEQ multiplex PCR. Of about 160,000 clones in the sample, less than 90% were seen once. The source material was PBMCs. This chain links TRBV29-1 with TRBJ1-1, with D perhaps TRBD1 (5 bases). This TCR derives from a woman aged 18 to 35 in good health and CMV-seronegative. CDR3 DNA sequence: TGCAGCGCAGCTCGGGGGGGGGCTGAAGCTTTCTTT. It translates to CSAARGGAEAFF.